Listed below are T cell receptor beta chains from one sample, sequenced in a study of CD8 T cells in ankylosing spondylitis. TCRdb re-called the 5' RACE reads through MiXCR, storing one row per CDR3 protein. The data show some 250,000 distinct CDR3 sequences, over 8.5% seen once. What was sequenced was blood, either unsorted or a sorted T cell fraction (not recorded which). These receptors were taken from a male donor with ankylosing spondylitis or in good health (not recorded which). CDR3s include the opening cysteine and the closing phenylalanine or tryptophan. A D gene is named only where the DNA matches it firmly. Size tells how often a clone was seen (once, few, many) or the class of an expanded clone, and some rows leave it out.

J	V	size	D	length	CDR3	DNA
TRBJ1-3	TRBV10-3	many	-	17	CAISDGTSGNSGNTIYF	TGTGCCATCAGTGACGGGACTAGCGGGAACTCTGGAAACACCATATATTTT
TRBJ1-4	TRBV2	many	-	14	CASSVDIRAEKLFF	TGTGCCAGCAGTGTCGACATCCGAGCTGAAAAACTGTTTTTT
TRBJ2-1	TRBV15	many	TRBD1	16	CATSVGTGIVRDEQFF	TGTGCCACCAGCGTCGGGACAGGGATTGTGAGAGATGAGCAGTTCTTC
TRBJ1-6	TRBV12-3/TRBV12-4	-	TRBD1	14	CASSFRQGDSPLHF	TGTGCCAGCAGTTTCCGACAGGGTGATTCACCCCTCCACTTT
TRBJ2-1	TRBV7-2	-	-	13	CASSLALGNEQFF	TGTGCCAGCAGCTTAGCCTTGGGCAATGAGCAGTTCTTC
TRBJ2-7	TRBV5-6	many	-	13	CASSSGQVYEQYF	TGTGCCAGCAGCTCAGGGCAGGTCTACGAGCAGTACTTC
TRBJ2-2	TRBV27	many	-	15	CASKRSPANTGELFF	TGTGCCAGCAAAAGGAGTCCCGCGAACACCGGGGAGCTGTTTTTT
TRBJ2-3	TRBV4-2	-	TRBD2	16	CASSQAAAGSTDTQYF	TGTGCCAGCAGCCAAGCGGCAGCGGGGAGTACAGATACGCAGTATTTT
TRBJ2-1	TRBV7-8	many	TRBD2	15	CASSRLAGPNNEQFF	TGTGCCAGCAGCCGACTAGCGGGCCCAAACAATGAGCAGTTCTTC
TRBJ2-5	TRBV19	many	TRBD1	15	CASSTKQGVGETQYF	TGTGCCAGTAGTACTAAACAGGGGGTTGGAGAGACCCAGTACTTC
TRBJ1-1	TRBV20-1	many	-	13	CSARATVRGEAFF	TGCAGTGCTAGAGCGACGGTGAGGGGTGAAGCTTTCTTT
TRBJ1-2	TRBV12-3/TRBV12-4	many	-	14	CASSFGQIHYGYTF	TGTGCCAGCAGTTTCGGGCAGATTCACTATGGCTACACCTTC
TRBJ2-4	TRBV2	many	TRBD2	14	CASRGLAAKNIQYF	TGTGCCAGCAGGGGACTAGCGGCCAAAAACATTCAGTACTTC
TRBJ2-7	TRBV6-1	many	-	14	CASLDVLPPYEQYF	TGTGCCAGCCTCGACGTTCTGCCCCCCTACGAGCAGTACTTC
TRBJ1-1	TRBV5-1	many	TRBD1	14	CASSLSGGRTEAFF	TGCGCCAGCAGCTTGTCAGGGGGCCGCACTGAAGCTTTCTTT
TRBJ2-3	TRBV29-1	many	TRBD2	13	CSVVAGGTDTQYF	TGCAGCGTTGTTGCGGGGGGCACAGATACGCAGTATTTT
TRBJ2-5	TRBV12-3/TRBV12-4	many	-	15	CASSPTGGLGETQYF	TGTGCCAGCAGCCCTACTGGGGGTTTAGGAGAGACCCAGTACTTC